The source of this T cell receptor (beta chain) is a study of CD8+CD57+ T cells in acquired aplastic anemia. Study context: The average read count for CD4+ cells in healthy donors was 9 million to 14 million.

The template used for profiling TCR beta VDJ and CDR3 was genomic DNA. MiXCR, applied by TCRdb to the reads, yields one record per CDR3 protein. The top ten clones hold 2.5% of a sample with roughly 130,000 distinct CDR3 sequences, about 46% of them seen once. V shed 3 bases and J shed 8 bases, with 12 bases lying between them. This CDR3 is built from 13 residues. Germline CDR1 is KGHDR and CDR2 is SFDVKD. Sequenced material: sorted CD4+, CD8+, or CD8+CD57+ T cells (not recorded which) from PBMCs. The chain carries TRBV24-1 and TRBJ1-2; tentatively, D is TRBD1 (6 bases). The receptor comes from a human donor in good health, serving as a control. The CDR3 is CATSDGTLLGYTF. The CDR3, as DNA: TGTGCCACCAGTGATGGGACACTCCTCGGCTACACCTTC.